This T cell receptor (beta chain) originates from a study of T cell responses to AZD1222 COVID-19 vaccine. Study conclusions and caveats: Spike-specific TCR breadth and depth rose after two AZD1222 doses. Spike was spanned by vaccine-associated CD4 TCRs, with dominance at 160-218 and 743-854.

There are 13 residues in the CDR3. Trimming stripped 5 bases from V and 4 bases from J, with 10 bases between. From germline, CDR1 is SGHDT and CDR2 YYEEEE. Analysis merged second doses at about 4 or about 12 weeks. Produced via immunoSEQ multiplex PCR; TCRdb's table is partial and in-frame only. The sample contains 100,000 to 130,000 clones, about 92% of which appear only once. About this clone itself: Its antigen is unknown.

Specimen: peripheral blood, collected 28 days after the second AZD1222 dose. The chain employs TRBV5-6 and TRBJ2-1, with TRBD1 as a possible D gene (6 bases). This receptor was identified in an adult who received the AZD1222 COVID-19 vaccine. For the CDR3, the DNA is TGTGCCAGCAGTATACAGGGATACAATGAGCAGTTCTTC. This encodes CASSIQGYNEQFF.